This T cell receptor beta chain comes out of a study of cytomegalovirus exposure and HLA in healthy donors. Study at large: Falling in the Caucasian-associated ancestry cluster were 81% of 300 to 500 genotyped donors.

Study-wide points: In vitro data verified three CMV-associated chains as specific for CMV antigens. In a later analysis, TCR beta V- and J-gene trimming showed a link to a missense DCLRE1C variant.

With 2 bases removed from V and 4 bases from J, the gap between germline ends came to 7 bases. CDR3 size: 13 residues. In germline, CDR1 is LNHDA, CDR2 SQIVND (reference sequence). PCR used 60 Vbeta primers and 13 Jbeta primers. Libraries were prepared by immunoSEQ multiplex PCR; TCRdb keeps only in-frame clonotypes and omits some of them. Here the sample spans around 160,000 clones, roughly 84% being singletons. The sample holds a few counts of this clone. Its cognate antigen is unknown. The receptor was isolated from a woman under 30 in good health and CMV-seronegative. Sequencing was carried out using PBMCs. The chain carries TRBV19 and TRBJ2-3; no clear D gene. CDR3 protein: CASSILPADTQYF. The CDR3 DNA reads TGTGCCAGTAGTATACTCCCGGCAGATACGCAGTATTTT.